This TCR beta chain came from a study of response to subunit inactivated influenza vaccine. Study-level points and caveats: Authors suggested few new T cells are recruited by each seasonal influenza vaccination.

The germline CDR1 and CDR2 sequences are SNHLY and FYNNEI. The CDR3 runs 14 residues. With 6 bases removed from V and 7 bases from J, the gap between germline ends came to 19 bases. TCRdb reprocessed the RT-PCR reads via MiXCR and lists one record per CDR3 protein. The sample yields 630,000 or so distinct CDR3 sequences, approximately 14% seen once. This clonotype was seen only a few times. Its antigen is as yet unknown. Sequenced material: PBMCs from blood, taken about 13 days after vaccination. This rearrangement joins TRBV2 to TRBJ2-7, with a tentative D call TRBD2 (6 bases). This TCR derives from a man aged 50 to 59 who received an inactivated influenza vaccine. The CDR3 spells CASRGPGDSDEQYF. The CDR3 DNA reads as TGTGCCAGCAGGGGCCCGGGGGATAGTGATGAGCAGTACTTC.